This T cell receptor beta chain was documented in a study of cytomegalovirus exposure and HLA in healthy donors. Study observations and caveats: Several V segments, TRBV6-2 and TRBV6-3 among them, could not be told apart and were dropped.

The germline V gene encodes CDR1 SGHRS and CDR2 YFSETQ. The trim removed 0 bases at V and 4 bases at J, leaving 3 bases unmatched. CDR3 length equals 15 residues. As concerns this clone: Antigen specificity is unknown.

Vbeta (60) and Jbeta (13) primers were used in the PCR. Method: immunoSEQ multiplex PCR; TCRdb's copy keeps in-frame clones and lacks some. The sample carries about 180,000 clones, around three quarters recorded once. This TCR was sampled from a woman aged 25 to 39 in good health and CMV-seronegative. Sequencing was performed on PBMCs. The rearrangement uses TRBV5-1 and TRBJ2-1; TRBD1 matches at 8 bases. CDR3 sequence: CASSLGQGAYNEQFF. The DNA for the CDR3 is TGCGCCAGCAGCTTGGGGCAGGGGGCATACAATGAGCAGTTCTTC.